The 2 T cell receptor beta chains below come from one sample, sequenced in a study of cytomegalovirus exposure and HLA in healthy donors. With 60 Vbeta and 13 Jbeta primers, the PCR was carried out. Produced via immunoSEQ multiplex PCR; TCRdb's table is partial and in-frame only. Counted here are 200,000 to 250,000 clones, around four fifths occurring once; the ten biggest clones make up less than 2%. The sequencing input was PBMCs. These receptors were obtained from a man between 50 and 59 years old in good health and CMV-seronegative.

The rearrangement uses TRBV30 and TRBJ1-2; D is ambiguous. CDR1 GTSNPN and CDR2 SVGIG come from the germline V gene (reference sequence). The CDR3 consists of 12 residues. Between the trimmed V and J ends, which lost 1 base and 4 bases, there was a span of 7 bases. Here the CDR3 reads CAWSDAVYGYTF. CDR3 sequence (DNA): TGTGCCTGGAGTGATGCGGTCTATGGCTACACCTTC.

This clone has just a few counts. The V gene is TRBV28, the J gene TRBJ2-7, with D unclear. The CDR3 runs 15 residues. Trimming took off 4 bases at V and 0 bases at J, with 13 bases between the two ends. Germline CDR1 is MDHEN and CDR2 is SYDVKM. The CDR3 is CASSYKKMASYEQYF. As DNA, the CDR3 is TGTGCCAGCAGTTATAAAAAGATGGCCTCCTACGAGCAGTACTTC.